The source of this T cell receptor (beta chain) is a study of blood T cell repertoires in COVID-19. Across the study: The United States, Italy and Spain were the sources of the acute and convalescent COVID-19 samples.

Original analysis: Nucleated cell number was recorded as an estimate derived from reference gene primer amplification. The repertoire was sequenced with immunoSEQ multiplex PCR; TCRdb's copy has only in-frame clones and lacks some. The V and J calls and clone size were taken over from that table, and D and trimming were inferred from the DNA. The repertoire holds over 250,000 clones, with around 87% as singletons. Recruits, aged roughly 18 to 90 years, lived in under 25 US areas. Participants had their cohort set by participant-reported clinical history. V lost 1 base, J lost 8 bases, and 17 bases lay in between. The CDR3 is 15 amino acids. Per germline, CDR1 MGHRA and CDR2 YSYEKL.

The gene calls are TRBV4-1 and TRBJ1-2; a weak D match, TRBD1 (5 bases). The TCR sequence derives from a young woman who had recovered from COVID-19. The sample was PBMCs or T cells enriched from blood (not recorded which). The CDR3 DNA reads TGCGCCAGCAGCCAAGCGGCTCCAGGGCTGCGGGGCTACACCTTC. Translating gives CASSQAAPGLRGYTF.